These 29 T cell receptor beta chains came from one sample sequenced in a study of blood T cell repertoires in COVID-19 (dated by TCRdb to about 2020). The protocol used for the library was the immunoSEQ multiplex PCR assay. Not all clones reach the TCRdb copy of this immuneACCESS table, which keeps in-frame sequences only. Checked studies attribute under half of the gap to unresolved V genes and leave the rest unexplained. The sample table holds approximately 290,000 clones, of which around 82% were seen once. About 0.9% of the sample is held by the ten biggest clonotypes. Sequencing input: peripheral blood. Receptors were obtained from a human donor with COVID-19, enrolled during active disease. The donor label of this sample is uncertain.

CDR3 sequence (DNA): TGTGCCAGCAGCCCCCCCGGAGGGACCTCTGGAAACACCATATATTTT. It specifies CASSPPGGTSGNTIYF. This sequence joins TRBV21-1 and TRBJ1-3. TRBV21-1 is given as a pseudogene. The CDR3 totals 16 residues.

The V call is TRBV11-1, the J call TRBJ1-1; a possible D gene is TRBD1 (6 bases). CDR3 length: 14 amino acids. V was cut by 5 bases and J by 10 bases, with 20 bases left in between. The germline V gene has CDR1 SGHAT and CDR2 FQDESV (reference sequence). The CDR3 reads CASSQSNRARGAFF. The CDR3 DNA is TGTGCCAGCAGCCAGAGTAACAGGGCTCGGGGAGCTTTCTTT.

This clone was seen a few times. The chain employs TRBV6-6 and TRBJ1-2; 11 nucleotides line up with TRBD1. This CDR3 comprises 17 residues. V shed 5 bases, J shed 4 bases, and the junction held 12 bases outside the gene matches. CDR1 is MNHNY and CDR2 is SVGAGI in the germline V gene (reference sequence). The CDR3 region has the DNA TGTGCCAGCAGTCCAGGGACAGGGGGATACGAATTCTATGGCTACACCTTC. It specifies CASSPGTGGYEFYGYTF.

The chain joins TRBV7-2 to TRBJ2-3; D possibly corresponds to TRBD2 (6 bases). Trimming removed 0 bases from V and 2 bases from J, with 12 bases in between. The CDR3 is 16 amino acids. The germline V gene has CDR1 SGHTA and CDR2 FQGNSA. The CDR3: CASSLAGGTTTDTQYF. As DNA, the CDR3 is TGTGCCAGCAGCTTAGCGGGGGGAACGACCACAGATACGCAGTATTTT.

The rearrangement links TRBV7-9 to TRBJ1-6, with TRBD1 identical over 8 bases. V gave up 4 bases and J gave up 6 bases; unmatched junction bases: 5. Germline CDR1 and CDR2: SEHNR and FQNEAQ (reference sequence). The CDR3 covers 15 residues. DNA of the CDR3: TGTGCCAGCAGCTGGGGACAGGCGATTAATTCACCCCTCCACTTT. Residues: CASSWGQAINSPLHF.

The V gene is TRBV21-1, the J gene TRBJ1-1. TRBV21-1 is classified as a pseudogene. This CDR3 is built from 16 residues. CDR3 sequence: CASAPVGRWVYTEAFF. CDR3 in DNA: TGTGCCAGCGCCCCTGTCGGGAGGTGGGTATACACTGAAGCTTTCTTT.

The chain combines TRBV18 with TRBJ1-2; a weak D match, TRBD1 (5 bases). The V end was cut by 5 bases, the J end by 8 bases, with 18 bases between. The length of the CDR3 is 14 residues. The germline V gene encodes CDR1 KGHSH and CDR2 LQKENI. CDR3 loop: CASSRSDSDRGYTF. CDR3 in DNA: TGTGCCAGCTCAAGGTCCGATTCTGACAGAGGCTACACCTTC.

The chain recombines TRBV2 with TRBJ1-1; D remains unclear. Looked up from germline, CDR1 is SNHLY and CDR2 is FYNNEI. This CDR3 contains 14 residues. The ends were cut back, 6 bases at V and 1 base at J, with 12 bases in the middle. The CDR3 loop is CASSLLDTNTEAFF. CDR3 bases: TGTGCCAGCAGCCTCCTAGATACGAACACTGAAGCTTTCTTT.

This clone was seen just once. The chain is built from TRBV30 and TRBJ2-4, with TRBD2 matching 10 bases. With V trimmed by 0 bases and J by 12 bases, 14 bases remained unmatched. There are 16 residues in the CDR3. Germline loops: CDR1 GTSNPN, CDR2 SVGIG (reference sequence). The CDR3 DNA is TGTGCCTGGAGTGTAGGCGGGGGTAGCGGGAGGCTGGGTCAGTACTTC. Translation: CAWSVGGGSGRLGQYF.

The chain recombines TRBV24-1 with TRBJ1-5, with 8 nucleotides matching TRBD1. Trimming removed 2 bases from V and 6 bases from J; junction bases left unmatched: 5. CDR3 length equals 15 residues. CDR1 KGHDR and CDR2 SFDVKD come from the germline V gene. In DNA, the CDR3 is TGTGCCACCAGTGATTCCGGACAGGGTCGTCAGCCCCAGCATTTT. This codes for CATSDSGQGRQPQHF.

V gene TRBV28 combines with J gene TRBJ1-5, with D possibly matching TRBD1 (5 bases). The CDR3 runs to 13 residues. V lost 3 bases to trimming and J lost 7 bases, with 10 bases between them. The V gene's germline CDR1 is MDHEN and CDR2 SYDVKM. The CDR3 DNA is TGTGCCAGCAGTTTCAGGGCAGGGCAGCCCCAGCATTTT. Translation: CASSFRAGQPQHF.

This sequence joins TRBV3-1 (or the pseudogene TRBV3-2) and TRBJ2-3; 11 bases align to TRBD2. Looked up from germline, CDR1 is LGHDT and CDR2 is YNNKEL (reference sequence). The CDR3 covers 16 residues. V shed 2 bases, J shed 3 bases, and the junction held 4 bases outside the gene matches. Here the CDR3 reads CASSQLRTSGTDTQYF. The CDR3 coding sequence is TGTGCCAGCAGCCAACTCCGGACTAGCGGGACAGATACGCAGTATTTT.

V and J are TRBV6-1 and TRBJ1-2; a possible D gene is TRBD1 (5 bases). Germline assignment: CDR1 MNHNS and CDR2 SASEGT. This CDR3 contains 12 residues. V shed 11 bases and J shed 8 bases, with 18 bases lying between them. The chain's CDR3 is CAGGGLPDGYTF. As DNA, the CDR3 is TGTGCCGGGGGGGGTTTACCCGACGGCTACACCTTC.

A word on this clone: Other DNA sequences in the same sample also yield this CDR3. The chain has TRBV20-1 and TRBJ2-7; D gene unclear. The germline gives CDR1 DFQATT, CDR2 SNEGSKA (reference sequence). V lost 3 bases and J lost 2, with 5 bases in between. CDR3 length equals 11 residues. CDR3 protein: CSARGPYEQYF. The CDR3 nucleotides read TGCAGTGCTAGGGGCCCCTACGAGCAGTACTTC.

The chain joins TRBV30 to TRBJ2-2, with TRBD1 matching over 10 bases. Germline lookup yields CDR1 GTSNPN and CDR2 SVGIG (reference sequence). Trimming removed 4 bases from V and 0 bases from J; junction bases left unmatched: 14. The CDR3 is 19 amino acids. The CDR3 is CAWKRGGGQGSSNTGELFF. CDR3 in DNA: TGTGCCTGGAAGCGGGGTGGGGGACAGGGGTCTTCGAACACCGGGGAGCTGTTTTTT.

The chain couples TRBV19 to TRBJ1-1; D not resolved. This CDR3 comprises 13 residues. In germline, CDR1 is LNHDA, CDR2 SQIVND (reference sequence). V dropped 6 bases and J dropped 1 base, with 9 bases sitting between them. This chain's CDR3 is CASRQTQNTEAFF. The CDR3, as DNA: TGTGCCAGTAGACAAACACAGAACACTGAAGCTTTCTTT. The whole variable domain, remainder taken from reference TRBV19 and TRBJ1-1, is DGGITQSPKYLFRKEGQNVTLSCEQNLNHDAMYWYRQDPGQGLRLIYYSQIVNDFQKGDIAEGYSVSREKKESFPLTVTSAQKNPTAFYLCASRQTQNTEAFFGQGTRLTVV.

V gene TRBV30 combines with J gene TRBJ1-1; 7 nucleotides agree with TRBD1. The germline gives CDR1 GTSNPN, CDR2 SVGIG (reference sequence). The CDR3 contains 15 residues. Trimming removed 7 bases from V and 0 bases from J; junction bases left unmatched: 11. The CDR3 loop is CALMDRPKMNTEAFF. The CDR3 nucleotides are TGTGCCTTAATGGACAGGCCGAAAATGAACACTGAAGCTTTCTTT.

The chain uses TRBV2 and TRBJ1-1; 7 bases are a match to TRBD1. In germline, CDR1 is SNHLY, CDR2 FYNNEI. V shed 6 bases, J shed 7 bases, and the junction held 5 bases outside the gene matches. The CDR3 is 12 residues long. CDR3 DNA sequence: TGTGCCAGCAGCATAAGGGACAGTGAAGCTTTCTTT. Encoded protein: CASSIRDSEAFF.

In DNA form, the CDR3 reads TGTGCCAGTAGTCTTAGCGGGAGCACAGATACGCAGTATTTT. Translation gives CASSLSGSTDTQYF. This chain links TRBV19 with TRBJ2-3; TRBD2 matches 7 bases. The CDR3 runs 14 residues. With V trimmed by 5 bases and J by 0 bases, 2 bases remained unmatched. Germline values: CDR1 LNHDA, CDR2 SQIVND (reference sequence).

The chain links TRBV5-4 to TRBJ2-5; D possibly corresponds to TRBD2 (6 bases). Trimming pared 4 bases from V and 3 bases from J, leaving 13 bases between. The length of the CDR3 is 14 residues. CDR1 is SGHNT, CDR2 YYREEE, per germline (reference sequence). The CDR3 sequence: CASSSGLTEETQYF. CDR3 nucleotides: TGTGCCAGCAGCAGCGGACTAACTGAAGAGACCCAGTACTTC. Full variable domain (outside the CDR3, taken from reference TRBV5-4 and TRBJ2-5): ETGVTQSPTHLIKTRGQQVTLRCSSQSGHNTVSWYQQALGQGPQFIFQYYREEENGRGNFPPRFSGLQFPNYSSELNVNALELDDSALYLCASSSGLTEETQYFGPGTRLLVL.

This chain uses TRBV29-1 with TRBJ1-5, with D unclear. The V end lost 4 bases, the J end lost 6 bases, and 10 bases lay between the germline ends. Germline CDR1 reads SQVTM; CDR2 reads ANQGSEA. The CDR3 spans 12 residues. The CDR3 protein is CSVVAGGQPQHF. CDR3 coding DNA: TGCAGCGTTGTAGCGGGCGGTCAGCCCCAGCATTTT.

This clone showed up just a few times. The CDR3, as DNA: TGTGCCTGCGGACCTAACCGAAACTATGGCTACACCTTC. Translated, it gives CACGPNRNYGYTF. This chain joins TRBV30 and TRBJ1-2; no reliable D call. V lost 6 bases, J lost 2 bases, and 13 bases lay in between. CDR1 is GTSNPN, CDR2 SVGIG, per germline (reference sequence). The length of the CDR3 is 13 residues.

Comments on this clone: Within the sample, other DNA sequences also encode this same CDR3. The V gene is TRBV5-1, the J gene TRBJ1-6; 9 nucleotides agree with TRBD1. Germline V gives CDR1 SGHRS, CDR2 YFSETQ. V was pared by 0 bases and J by 6 bases, with 1 base of the junction left unmatched. This CDR3 contains 15 residues. CDR3 region: CASSLEGQGNSPLHF. The CDR3 DNA sequence: TGCGCCAGCAGCTTGGAGGGACAGGGTAATTCACCCCTCCACTTT.

V is TRBV2 and J is TRBJ2-3, with 11 bases identical to TRBD2. There are 14 residues in the CDR3. CDR1 and CDR2 (germline): SNHLY, FYNNEI. Trimming took 7 bases from V and 5 from J; bases not matched to a gene: 5. The CDR3 reads CASNVAGGVDTQYF. In DNA form, the CDR3 reads TGTGCCAGCAACGTAGCGGGAGGGGTAGATACGCAGTATTTT.

This chain's CDR3 is CASSVGPRSGHPEGYEQYF. The CDR3 nucleotides are TGTGCCAGCAGCGTAGGCCCTCGGTCGGGACATCCAGAGGGCTACGAGCAGTACTTC. J is TRBJ2-7 and V is TRBV9; perhaps TRBD1 as D (6 bases). The germline V gene has CDR1 SGDLS and CDR2 YYNGEE. The CDR3 runs 19 residues. With 0 bases removed from V and 3 bases from J, the gap between germline ends came to 25 bases.

The V call is TRBV6-1, the J call TRBJ1-3; TRBD1 is a possible D gene (5 bases). The CDR3 is made up of 15 amino acids. Trimming stripped 1 base from V and 0 bases from J, with 7 bases between. The germline V gene encodes CDR1 MNHNS and CDR2 SASEGT. The DNA for the CDR3 is TGTGCCAGCAGTGAAGGGGGCCTCTCTGGAAACACCATATATTTT. The encoded protein is CASSEGGLSGNTIYF.

This clone was counted a single time. The chain recombines TRBV6-4 with TRBJ1-1; possible D gene TRBD1, 5 bases. The V end was cut by 8 bases, the J end by 1 base, with 11 bases between. Germline loops: CDR1 MRHNA, CDR2 SNTAGT. The CDR3 totals 13 residues. CDR3 DNA sequence: TGTGCCAGCGGGCGAGACAGGAACACTGAAGCTTTCTTT. Its protein product is CASGRDRNTEAFF.

This clone was seen only a few times. The chain employs TRBV7-3 and TRBJ1-6; D unclear. The CDR3 has 14 amino acids. V was cut by 3 bases and J by 8 bases, with 11 bases left in between. The germline CDR1 and CDR2 sequences are SGHTA and FQGTGA. The CDR3: CASSFEGGYSPLHF. The CDR3, as DNA: TGTGCCAGCAGCTTTGAGGGAGGGTATTCACCCCTCCACTTT.

This sequence joins TRBV11-2 and TRBJ2-1; 8 bases agree with TRBD2. V shed 1 base, J shed 2 bases, and the junction held 7 bases outside the gene matches. CDR1 and CDR2 (germline): SGHAT, FQNNGV. There are 17 residues in the CDR3. The CDR3 spells CASSLGPALAAYNEQFF. The CDR3 bases are TGTGCCAGCAGCTTAGGACCTGCACTAGCGGCCTACAATGAGCAGTTCTTC.